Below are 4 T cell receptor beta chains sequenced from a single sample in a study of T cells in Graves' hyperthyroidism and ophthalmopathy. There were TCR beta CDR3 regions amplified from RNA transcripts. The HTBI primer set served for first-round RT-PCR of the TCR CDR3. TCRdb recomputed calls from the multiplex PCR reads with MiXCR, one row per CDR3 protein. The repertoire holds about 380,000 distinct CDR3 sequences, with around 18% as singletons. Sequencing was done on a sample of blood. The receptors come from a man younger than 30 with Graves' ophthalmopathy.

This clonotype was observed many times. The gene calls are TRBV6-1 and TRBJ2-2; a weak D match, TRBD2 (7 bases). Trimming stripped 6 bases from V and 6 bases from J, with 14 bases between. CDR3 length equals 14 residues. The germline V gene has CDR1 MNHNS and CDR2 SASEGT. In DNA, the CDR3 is TGTGCCAGCAGGGCTGCGGGGGCGCCCGGGGAGCTGTTTTTT. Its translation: CASRAAGAPGELFF.

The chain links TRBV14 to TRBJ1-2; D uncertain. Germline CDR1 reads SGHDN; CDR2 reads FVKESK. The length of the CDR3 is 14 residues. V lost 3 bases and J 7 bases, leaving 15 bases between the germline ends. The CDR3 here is CASSHERVPVGYTF. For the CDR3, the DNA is TGTGCCAGCAGCCATGAAAGGGTACCGGTTGGCTACACCTTC.

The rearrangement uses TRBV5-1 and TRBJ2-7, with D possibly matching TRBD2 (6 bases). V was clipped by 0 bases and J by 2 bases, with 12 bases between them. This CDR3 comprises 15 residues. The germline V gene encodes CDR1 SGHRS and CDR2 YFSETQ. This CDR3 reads CASSLGPGVTYEQYF. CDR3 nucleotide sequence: TGCGCCAGCAGCTTGGGCCCGGGAGTAACCTACGAGCAGTACTTC. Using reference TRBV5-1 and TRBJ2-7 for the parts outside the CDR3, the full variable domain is KAGVTQTPRYLIKTRGQQVTLSCSPISGHRSVSWYQQTPGQGLQFLFEYFSETQRNKGNFPGRFSGRQFSNSRSEMNVSTLELGDSALYLCASSLGPGVTYEQYFGPGTRLTVT.

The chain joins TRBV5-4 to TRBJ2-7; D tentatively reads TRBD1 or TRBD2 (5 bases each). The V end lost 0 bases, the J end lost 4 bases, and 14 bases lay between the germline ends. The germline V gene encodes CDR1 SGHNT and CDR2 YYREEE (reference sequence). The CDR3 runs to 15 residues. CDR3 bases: TGTGCCAGCAGCTTGGGGGGCAGGGAGAAATACGAGCAGTACTTC. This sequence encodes CASSLGGREKYEQYF.